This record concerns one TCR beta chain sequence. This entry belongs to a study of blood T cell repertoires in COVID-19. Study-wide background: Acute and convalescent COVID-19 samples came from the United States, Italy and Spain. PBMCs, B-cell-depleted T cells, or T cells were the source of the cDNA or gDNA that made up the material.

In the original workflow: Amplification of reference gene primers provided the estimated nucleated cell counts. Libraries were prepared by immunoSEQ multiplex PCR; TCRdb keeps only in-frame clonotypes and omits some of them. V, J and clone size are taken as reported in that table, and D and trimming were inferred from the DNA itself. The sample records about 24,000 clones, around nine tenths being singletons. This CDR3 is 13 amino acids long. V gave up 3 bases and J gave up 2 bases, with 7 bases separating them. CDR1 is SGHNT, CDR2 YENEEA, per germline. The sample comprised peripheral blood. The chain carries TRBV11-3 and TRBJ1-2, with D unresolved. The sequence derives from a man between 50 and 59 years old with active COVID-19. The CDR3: CASSFGGNYGYTF. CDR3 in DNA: TGTGCCAGCAGCTTCGGCGGAAACTATGGCTACACCTTC.